This is a list of T cell receptor beta chains from one sample in a study of Ad26.COV2.S vaccination and SARS-CoV-2 variants. Measured with immunoSEQ multiplex PCR; TCRdb has only the in-frame clones, and not every one. Of roughly 350,000 clones listed, roughly nine tenths were seen once; the top ten hold 6.4%. The input for sequencing was peripheral blood, taken in a trial of Ad26.COV2.S vaccine versus placebo. The receptors were sampled from a person between 18 and 60 years old who received the Ad26.COV2.S COVID-19 vaccine or a placebo. Each CDR3 is given without its conserved first and last residue. The D gene is left open where the match is weak.

cdr3_length d_call v_call cdr3_aa
15 TRBD2 TRBV27 ASSSMGFTSGLYEQY
13 TRBD1 TRBV3-1/TRBV3-2 ATEAGQGTGGELF
12 . TRBV19 ASSIWGAGETQY
14 . TRBV28 ASTGTPRRAKNIQY
13 . TRBV19 ASSIVLGGNQPQH
14 . TRBV4-1 ASSPKGTQDFDTQY
12 . TRBV7-8 ASSLRTVRYEQY
11 TRBD1 TRBV30 AWSVTGGGEQY
13 TRBD2 TRBV2 ASNRPTSGSRKLF
12 . TRBV18 ASSLRDMNTEAF
14 TRBD1 TRBV7-9 ASSRTSGTAVYEQY
11 . TRBV5-4 ASSSYPNQPQH
14 . TRBV11-2 ASSSLGHPVYNEQF